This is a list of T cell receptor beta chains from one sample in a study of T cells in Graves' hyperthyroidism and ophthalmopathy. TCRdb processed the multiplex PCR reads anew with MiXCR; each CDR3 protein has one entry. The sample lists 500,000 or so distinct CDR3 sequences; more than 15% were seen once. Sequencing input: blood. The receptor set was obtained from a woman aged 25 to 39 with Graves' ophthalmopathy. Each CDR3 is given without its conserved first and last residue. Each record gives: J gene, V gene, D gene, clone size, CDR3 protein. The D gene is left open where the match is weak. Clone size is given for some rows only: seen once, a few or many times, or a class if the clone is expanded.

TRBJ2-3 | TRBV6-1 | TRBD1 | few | ASSRTSGQGAKDTQY
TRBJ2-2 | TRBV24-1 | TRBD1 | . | ATSETGQGGTGELF
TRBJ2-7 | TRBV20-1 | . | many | SAREGGQY
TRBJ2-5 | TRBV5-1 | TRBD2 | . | ASSLATSDQETQY
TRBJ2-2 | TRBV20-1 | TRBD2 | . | SARDQSGRALGGELF
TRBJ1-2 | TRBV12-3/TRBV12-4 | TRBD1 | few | ASRETGGLPYGYT
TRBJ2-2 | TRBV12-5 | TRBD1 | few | ASGLITGGTGELF
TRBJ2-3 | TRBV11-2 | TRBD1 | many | ASSSVALSTGTSTDTQY
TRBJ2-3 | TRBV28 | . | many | ASAPYEAAWTDTQY
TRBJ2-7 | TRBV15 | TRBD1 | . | ATSRTGTGGAKQY
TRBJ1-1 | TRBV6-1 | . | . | ASLDSGDTEAF
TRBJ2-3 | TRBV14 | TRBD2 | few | ASSQRTSGADTQY
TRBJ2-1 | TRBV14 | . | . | ASSHLGLGEQF
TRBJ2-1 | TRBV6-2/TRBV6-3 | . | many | ASSPNRADYSYNEQF
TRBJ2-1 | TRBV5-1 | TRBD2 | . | ASSLVLASSSEQF
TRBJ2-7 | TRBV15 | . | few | ATSRDRGATYEQY
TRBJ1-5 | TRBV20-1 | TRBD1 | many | SAVHRGHQPQH
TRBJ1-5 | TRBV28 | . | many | ASSDQGLDQPQH
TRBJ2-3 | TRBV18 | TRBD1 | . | ASSRQGVATDTQY
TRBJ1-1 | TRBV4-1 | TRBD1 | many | ASSPTGAWAF
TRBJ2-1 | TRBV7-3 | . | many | ASSLRAMGSGNEQF
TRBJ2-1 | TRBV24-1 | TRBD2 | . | ASSLALAGVNEQF
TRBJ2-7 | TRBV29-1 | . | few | SVKEDLYEQY
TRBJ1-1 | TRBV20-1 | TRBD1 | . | SARGGSGGTNTEAF
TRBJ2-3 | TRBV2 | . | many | ASSARGTITDTQY
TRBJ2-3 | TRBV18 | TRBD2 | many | ASSPYREGSTDTQY